This T cell receptor (beta chain) was sequenced for a study of cytomegalovirus exposure and HLA in healthy donors. A remark on this clone: As yet, its antigen is unknown.

Study-wide results and caveats: TRBV6-2, TRBV6-3 and some other V segments were unresolvable in 87-base-pair reads. Most TCR sequences were uncommon, yet certain public TCRs appeared in many donors.

The PCR employed 60 Vbeta primers together with 13 Jbeta primers. Profiling relied on immunoSEQ multiplex PCR, and the TCRdb table lists in-frame clones only, not all of them. This table holds some 94,000 clones, 70% to 80% found once. Germline values: CDR1 SGHTA, CDR2 FQGNSA. Trimming removed 5 bases from V and 10 bases from J, with 14 bases in between. CDR3 length: 13 residues. The chain links TRBV7-2 to TRBJ1-4; D uncertain. The sequencing input was PBMCs. The clonotype originates from a man aged 35-49 years in good health and CMV-seronegative. The CDR3 protein is CASSHRNSGKLFF. The CDR3 bases are TGTGCCAGCAGCCACAGAAACTCCGGAAAACTGTTTTTT.